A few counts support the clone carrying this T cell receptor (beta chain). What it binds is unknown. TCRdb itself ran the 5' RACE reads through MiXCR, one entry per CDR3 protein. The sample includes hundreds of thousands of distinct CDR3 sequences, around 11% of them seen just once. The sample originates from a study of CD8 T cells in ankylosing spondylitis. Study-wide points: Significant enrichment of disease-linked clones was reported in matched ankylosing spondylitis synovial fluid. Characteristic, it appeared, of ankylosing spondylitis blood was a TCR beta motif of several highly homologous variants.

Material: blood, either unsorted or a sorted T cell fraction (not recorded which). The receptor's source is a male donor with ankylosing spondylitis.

In DNA, the CDR3 is TGTGCCATCGGAGAGGGTCAGTACTTC. It encodes CAIGEGQYF. The V call is TRBV10-3, the J call TRBJ2-7; a weak D match, TRBD2 (5 bases). The germline CDR1 and CDR2 sequences are ENHRY and SYGVKD. V was shortened by 8 bases and J by 10 bases, with 9 bases between the two germline ends. This CDR3 is built from 9 residues.